The entry below gives a single TCR beta chain sequence along with its context. What antigen it recognizes has not been identified. No much larger clone exists at a distance of one base, and base qualities are not known. This sample is part of a study of glioma-infiltrating T cells listed by TCRdb under 2016. Notes on the research overall: The low-grade gliomas were WHO grade II oligodendrogliomas or astrocytomas, while the glioblastomas were WHO grade IV tumors sampled at initial diagnosis rather than at recurrent diagnosis. Each tissue-infiltrating repertoire was compared with the same patient's peripheral blood repertoire to measure divergence between tissue and blood T-cell populations. TCR alpha- and beta-chain repertoires were sequenced from glioma tissue, non-neoplastic brain tissue and matched peripheral blood mononuclear cells. The paired cohort was made up of three low-grade glioma patients, fewer than 10 primary glioblastoma patients and three non-glioma patients who contributed non-neoplastic brain tissue. Blood libraries targeted about 4- to 10-fold sequencing coverage of 750,000 to 1,000,000 peripheral T cells. Glioma patients received dexamethasone for six or fewer days before surgery.

Here is what the overall study found, with its caveats: Only a very small number of CDR3 sequences turned up in both tissue and blood, a result put down to high CDR3 diversity combined with limited sampling. A signature set of shared blood CDR3 motifs marked patients with low tissue-blood divergence and was depleted in highly divergent patients. The group comparisons were based on small numbers of patients: three non-neoplastic, three low-grade glioma and roughly eight glioblastoma patients. VJ-independent divergence between tissue and blood was lower than expected in non-neoplastic patients but higher than expected in all gliomas, particularly low-grade gliomas.

The germline V gene encodes CDR1 ENHRY and CDR2 SYGVKD. The CDR3, cysteine through phenylalanine, is 16 amino acids long. This entry keeps only the CDR3 DNA: 48 bases, framed from base 1. Relative to germline, V is missing 5 bases and J is missing 5 bases, with 9 bases of the junction outside any gene match. Immediately after resection, surgical brain or tumor specimens were cryofrozen in liquid nitrogen, with peripheral blood cells collected concurrently. The iRepertoire nested amplicon-rescue multiplex PCR (arm-PCR) platform was used to amplify TCR alpha and beta CDR3 regions from RNA. The input for one-step reverse transcription and amplification was roughly 100-450 ng of either tissue mRNA or PBMC total RNA. Following bead purification, Illumina adapters were added by a secondary multiplex PCR, and the libraries were gel-purified between 200 and 400 bp. The libraries contained internal 6-nucleotide barcodes that were used for demultiplexing. The libraries were sequenced on an Illumina MiSeq using 2x220 or 2x250 nucleotide paired-end reads. The study's processing was this. Paired reads were merged with FLASH 1.2.11 and aligned to the GRCh37 human genome with BWA-MEM before extracting TRA and TRB reads. For V and J assignment, an IMGT-derived reference of cassette sequences and CDR3 motifs that included pseudogenes was used. Reads were translated in three frames, and productive CDR3s were defined by a C…FGXG motif without stop codons. A clonotype was defined as a unique combination of a V-J cassette pair and a CDR3 amino acid sequence. Hamming distance filtering was applied to reads, with thresholds set by the sequence error rate of each sample in mapped regions. TCRdb trimmed the raw reads at Q25, called clones with MiXCR and kept productive beta chains. Each entry is one CDR3 protein sequence, shown with its most common DNA and genes. The V and J calls reflect TCRdb's pipeline rather than the authors' work. For this sample there are 300,000 to 400,000 distinct CDR3 sequences; about 40% appear just once. Clones ranked in the top ten supply around 12% of the sample.

The sequenced sample was glioma tissue, nonneoplastic brain tissue, or PBMCs (not recorded which). This TCR was recovered from a human donor with low-grade glioma or glioblastoma, undergoing nonglioma brain surgery, or in good health (not recorded which). The chain links TRBV10-3 with TRBJ2-3, with 11 bases aligning to TRBD2. At the DNA level, the sequence is TGTGCCATCAGTTCAATTTATAGCGGGAGGGAAGATACGCAGTATTTT. Translated, it reads CAISSIYSGREDTQYF.